Below, 32 T cell receptor beta chains from the same sample are listed, as sequenced in a study of cytomegalovirus exposure and HLA in healthy donors. Primers: 60 Vbeta forward and 13 Jbeta reverse. Profiled with immunoSEQ multiplex PCR; TCRdb holds only in-frame clones, not every one. Among about 190,000 clones, 70% to 75% were seen once, and the ten largest hold more than 4.5%. Sequencing used PBMCs. The receptors come from a man aged 30 to 39 in good health and CMV-seropositive.

V gene TRBV5-1 combines with J gene TRBJ1-1; D is perhaps TRBD1 (6 bases). The CDR3 is 16 amino acids. Germline V gene sequence: CDR1 SGHRS, CDR2 YFSETQ. V dropped 4 bases and J dropped 8 bases, with 24 bases sitting between them. The CDR3 here is CASSPLREGVPLEAFF. The DNA for the CDR3 is TGCGCCAGCAGCCCCCTCAGGGAGGGGGTCCCTCTGGAAGCTTTCTTT. The full variable domain, completed using reference TRBV5-1 and TRBJ1-1, is KAGVTQTPRYLIKTRGQQVTLSCSPISGHRSVSWYQQTPGQGLQFLFEYFSETQRNKGNFPGRFSGRQFSNSRSEMNVSTLELGDSALYLCASSPLREGVPLEAFFGQGTRLTVV.

V usage is TRBV7-9 and J usage is TRBJ2-7; 11 nucleotides agree with TRBD2. The junction had 13 bases not matched to a gene; V was cut back by 5 bases and J by 1 base. The CDR3 sequence is 18 residues long. The germline CDR1 and CDR2 sequences are SEHNR and FQNEAQ (reference sequence). CDR3 nucleotides: TGTGCCAGCAGCCCCCCGACGGGGACTAGCGGCCGATCCTACGAGCAGTACTTC. Translated, it gives CASSPPTGTSGRSYEQYF.

J is TRBJ2-6 and V is TRBV4-3, with D maybe TRBD1 (6 bases). Germline V gene lookup returns CDR1 LGHNA and CDR2 YSLEER. The CDR3 is 16 amino acids. Trimming cost V 0 bases and J 4 bases, with 10 bases left between them. CDR3 DNA sequence: TGCGCCAGCAGCCAAGACCCAGGGGTAGGGGCCAACGTCCTGACTTTC. Translation gives CASSQDPGVGANVLTF.

V is TRBV7-3 and J is TRBJ1-1, with D maybe TRBD1 (5 bases). V lost 2 bases and J 3 bases, leaving 10 bases between the germline ends. This CDR3 region has 14 residues. CDR1 is SGHTA and CDR2 is FQGTGA in the germline V gene. The CDR3 spells CASSLAGGYTEAFF. The DNA for the CDR3 is TGTGCCAGCAGCTTAGCCGGGGGATACACTGAAGCTTTCTTT.

The rearrangement uses TRBV7-2 and TRBJ2-5; 9 bases match TRBD2. The ends lost 1 base at V and 8 bases at J; junction bases unmatched: 5. Germline lookup yields CDR1 SGHTA and CDR2 FQGNSA. The CDR3 totals 14 residues. CDR3 loop: CASSLVAGGATQYF. CDR3 nucleotide sequence: TGTGCCAGCAGCTTAGTGGCGGGGGGGGCTACCCAGTACTTC.

The J gene is TRBJ1-5, the V gene TRBV6-5; no firm D call. CDR1 MNHEY and CDR2 SVGAGI come from the germline V gene. Trimming shortened V by 8 bases and J by 0 bases, and 8 bases separated the two germline ends. The CDR3 totals 13 residues. CDR3 nucleotide sequence: TGTGCCAGCCGAGTTGATAGCAATCAGCCCCAGCATTTT. It translates to CASRVDSNQPQHF.

This clone was seen more than once but under ten times. The chain combines TRBV4-1 with TRBJ2-5; tentative D call: TRBD2 (5 bases). Trimming removed 0 bases at V and 5 bases at J, with 13 bases between. Germline values: CDR1 MGHRA, CDR2 YSYEKL. This CDR3 has 15 residues. As DNA, the CDR3 is TGCGCCAGCAGCCAAGATTCGGGGTACCCGGAGACCCAGTACTTC. It encodes CASSQDSGYPETQYF.

The V and J genes are TRBV9 and TRBJ1-2, with a possible D match to TRBD1 (5 bases). The CDR3 is 14 residues long. Trimming shortened V by 7 bases and J by 2 bases, and 15 bases separated the two germline ends. Germline assignment: CDR1 SGDLS and CDR2 YYNGEE. The CDR3 region is CASRRGGANYGYTF. The CDR3 DNA sequence: TGTGCCAGCCGCCGAGGAGGGGCCAACTATGGCTACACCTTC.

This clone was observed once. This chain connects TRBV10-3 to TRBJ2-1; perhaps TRBD1 as D (6 bases). With 3 bases removed from V and 10 bases from J, the gap between germline ends came to 7 bases. The CDR3 is made up of 11 amino acids. CDR1 is ENHRY, CDR2 SYGVKD, per germline. The CDR3 DNA sequence: TGTGCCATCAGTGAAGGGACAGAGCAGTTCTTC. This gives the protein CAISEGTEQFF.

V gene TRBV4-2 combines with J gene TRBJ2-1; 8 bases are shared with TRBD2. Germline V gives CDR1 LGHNA, CDR2 YNFKEQ. The junction had 12 bases not matched to a gene; V was cut back by 0 bases and J by 8 bases. This CDR3 spans 17 amino acids. CDR3 sequence reads: CASSQDLGAGVFYEQFF. The CDR3 bases are TGTGCCAGCAGCCAAGATTTGGGAGCGGGAGTATTTTATGAGCAGTTCTTC.

In its sample, this clone was seen a few times. The chain couples TRBV9 to TRBJ2-7; 7 bases match TRBD2. CDR3 size: 14 residues. V lost 3 bases and J lost 5; bases outside the gene matches: 8. The germline gives CDR1 SGDLS, CDR2 YYNGEE. The CDR3 loop reads CASSAGLGLHEQYF. The CDR3 DNA reads TGTGCCAGCAGCGCAGGACTAGGACTCCACGAGCAGTACTTC.

The V call is TRBV2, the J call TRBJ2-5; 8 bases are a match to TRBD1. Germline V gives CDR1 SNHLY, CDR2 FYNNEI. This CDR3 comprises 13 residues. V gave up 3 bases and J gave up 4 bases; unmatched junction bases: 1. The CDR3 region is CASSEDRAETQYF. The CDR3, as DNA: TGTGCCAGCAGTGAGGACAGGGCAGAGACCCAGTACTTC.

The gene calls are TRBV2 and TRBJ2-3, with TRBD2 matching over 12 bases. The V and J ends lost 2 bases and 6 bases, in that order; junction bases with no gene match: 9. Germline V gives CDR1 SNHLY, CDR2 FYNNEI. This CDR3 spans 17 amino acids. In nucleotides, the CDR3 is TGTGCCAGCAGTGAATTGGCTAGCGGGGGGGCTGGGGATACGCAGTATTTT. Protein sequence: CASSELASGGAGDTQYF.

The CDR3 bases are TGTGCCAGCAGCTTGGGCGGGGGTCAGTACGAGCAGTACTTC. This encodes CASSLGGGQYEQYF. The rearrangement uses TRBV5-4 and TRBJ2-7; 7 nucleotides line up with TRBD2. J lost 4 bases, V lost 0 bases, and 4 bases had no gene match. CDR1 is SGHNT, CDR2 YYREEE, per germline (reference sequence). This CDR3 comprises 14 residues.

The chain links TRBV25-1 to TRBJ1-5; D is uncertain. The V end was cut by 3 bases, the J end by 7 bases, with 10 bases between. The length of the CDR3 is 13 residues. Germline values: CDR1 MGHDK, CDR2 SYGVNS. The CDR3 spells CASSDPQRQPQHF. The DNA for the CDR3 is TGTGCCAGCAGTGACCCTCAGAGGCAGCCCCAGCATTTT.

This clone has more than one count but fewer than ten. The chain is built from TRBV5-1 and TRBJ2-2; 8 bases are a match to TRBD2. Per the germline V gene, CDR1 is SGHRS and CDR2 is YFSETQ. The V segment lost 4 bases and the J segment 7 bases; nucleotides outside the gene matches: 6. This CDR3 contains 14 residues. The CDR3: CASSQTSEVGELFF. CDR3 coding DNA: TGCGCCAGCAGCCAGACTAGCGAGGTCGGGGAGCTGTTTTTT.

J is TRBJ2-6 and V is TRBV4-3; D is uncertain. V shed 1 base and J shed 0 bases, with 4 bases lying between them. CDR1 and CDR2 (germline): LGHNA, YSLEER. The CDR3 runs 15 residues. Here the CDR3 DNA reads TGCGCCAGCAGCCAAGTAATCTCTGGGGCCAACGTCCTGACTTTC. Protein sequence: CASSQVISGANVLTF.

This rearrangement joins TRBV11-2 to TRBJ1-1, with 9 bases matching TRBD1. This CDR3 is built from 16 residues. Germline V CDR1 and CDR2: SGHAT, FQNNGV. Trimming took 5 bases from V and 1 from J; bases not matched to a gene: 8. The CDR3 protein is CASSRIGDRENTEAFF. The CDR3, as DNA: TGTGCCAGCAGCCGTATAGGGGACAGGGAGAACACTGAAGCTTTCTTT.

The rearrangement links TRBV29-1 to TRBJ2-3, with D tentatively TRBD2 (6 bases). V lost 6 bases and J 3 bases, leaving 19 bases between the germline ends. The CDR3 is 15 amino acids. In germline, CDR1 is SQVTM, CDR2 ANQGSEA. This chain's CDR3 is CSVGLTGASTDTQYF. The DNA for the CDR3 is TGCAGCGTCGGCCTGACGGGAGCTTCTACAGATACGCAGTATTTT.

The chain uses TRBV6-1 and TRBJ1-1; tentative D call: TRBD1 (6 bases). The germline V gene encodes CDR1 MNHNS and CDR2 SASEGT. Trimming shortened V by 1 base and J by 6 bases, and 15 bases separated the two germline ends. The CDR3 is 15 amino acids. The DNA of the CDR3 is TGTGCCAGCAGTGAAGACCGGGACAATGCCGCTGAAGCTTTCTTT. It specifies CASSEDRDNAAEAFF.

CDR3 in DNA: TGTGCCAGCAGCTTAGGGGCGGGGGATACGCAGTATTTT. Translating it yields CASSLGAGDTQYF. The genes are TRBV7-9 and TRBJ2-3, with a tentative D call TRBD2 (6 bases). The germline V and J ends were trimmed by 1 base and 6 bases, with 8 bases remaining between them. CDR1 and CDR2 from the germline V gene are SEHNR and FQNEAQ (reference sequence). This CDR3 is built from 13 residues.

V gene TRBV7-9 combines with J gene TRBJ2-7; 7 bases are shared with TRBD1. Looked up from germline, CDR1 is SEHNR and CDR2 is FQNEAQ (reference sequence). There are 14 residues in the CDR3. The V and J ends lost 1 base and 0 bases, in that order; junction bases with no gene match: 0. The CDR3 reads CASSLGDSSYEQYF. The CDR3 DNA reads TGTGCCAGCAGCTTAGGGGACAGCTCCTACGAGCAGTACTTC.

This clone was counted between two and nine times. V and J are TRBV7-2 and TRBJ1-5; D not resolved. The germline gives CDR1 SGHTA, CDR2 FQGNSA. The length of the CDR3 is 16 residues. With 5 bases removed from V and 1 base from J, the gap between germline ends came to 15 bases. The CDR3 spells CASSPGGEGSNQPQHF. The CDR3 DNA is TGTGCCAGCAGCCCAGGCGGGGAAGGGAGCAATCAGCCCCAGCATTTT.

This chain uses TRBV5-4 with TRBJ1-1; D not certain. Germline lookup yields CDR1 SGHNT and CDR2 YYREEE (reference sequence). The CDR3 totals 13 residues. V was shortened by 5 bases and J by 1 base, with 9 bases between the two germline ends. The CDR3 DNA reads as TGTGCCAGCAGACCCAACTGGAACACTGAAGCTTTCTTT. Amino acid sequence: CASRPNWNTEAFF. The variable domain in full, completed from reference TRBV5-4 and TRBJ1-1, reads ETGVTQSPTHLIKTRGQQVTLRCSSQSGHNTVSWYQQALGQGPQFIFQYYREEENGRGNFPPRFSGLQFPNYSSELNVNALELDDSALYLCASRPNWNTEAFFGQGTRLTVV.

This chain's CDR3 is CASSRGPGNEQYF. CDR3 DNA: TGTGCCAGCAGCCGGGGTCCCGGAAACGAGCAGTACTTC. V gene TRBV7-2 combines with J gene TRBJ2-7, with D possibly being TRBD2 (5 bases). V was trimmed by 5 bases and J by 5 bases, leaving 13 bases between them. The CDR3 consists of 13 residues. Looked up from germline, CDR1 is SGHTA and CDR2 is FQGNSA.

V gene TRBV28 combines with J gene TRBJ2-1, with 9 nucleotides matching TRBD2. Germline V gene sequence: CDR1 MDHEN, CDR2 SYDVKM. Unmatched junction bases numbered 6, after V lost 6 bases and J lost 9 bases. The CDR3 has 13 amino acids. Here the CDR3 DNA reads TGTGCCAGCAGCGATAGCGGGAGTGTTGAGCAGTTCTTC. Its translation: CASSDSGSVEQFF.

In its sample, this clone was seen once. Germline and junction disagree at one end, which may indicate a read error. The rearrangement joins TRBV7-2 to TRBJ2-1; the match to TRBD2 covers 8 bases. The CDR3 is 12 residues long. Per the germline V gene, CDR1 is SGHTA and CDR2 is FQGNSA. The CDR3 coding sequence is TGTGCCAGCAACTTACGGGGGGGTGAGCAGTTCTTC. This gives the protein CASNLRGGEQFF.

This rearrangement joins TRBV7-2 to TRBJ2-1, with D unresolved. Germline V lookup: CDR1 SGHTA, CDR2 FQGNSA. Between the trimmed V and J ends, which lost 5 bases and 4 bases, there was a span of 3 bases. The CDR3 is made up of 11 amino acids. DNA of the CDR3: TGTGCCAGCAGCACATACAATGAGCAGTTCTTC. This codes for CASSTYNEQFF.

This clone was observed once. The chain joins TRBV7-9 to TRBJ1-1; D is unclear. CDR1 is SEHNR, CDR2 FQNEAQ, per germline (reference sequence). The CDR3 contains 12 residues. Trimming took 5 bases from V and 1 from J, leaving 5 bases between them. The CDR3 nucleotides are TGTGCCAGCAGCGATAGGAACACTGAAGCTTTCTTT. Protein sequence: CASSDRNTEAFF.

V usage is TRBV19 and J usage is TRBJ1-5, with no clear D. This CDR3 spans 15 amino acids. Germline V gives CDR1 LNHDA, CDR2 SQIVND (reference sequence). Trimming left V 3 bases short and J 4 bases short, with 13 bases between. The CDR3 DNA reads TGTGCCAGTAGTATGTCGGGAAATAGAAATCAGCCCCAGCATTTT. This translates into CASSMSGNRNQPQHF.

The V call is TRBV27, the J call TRBJ1-2, with 7 bases aligning to TRBD1. Germline V gene sequence: CDR1 MNHEY, CDR2 SMNVEV (reference sequence). The CDR3 spans 14 residues. Trimming removed 4 bases from V and 8 bases from J; junction bases left unmatched: 10. DNA for the CDR3: TGTGCCAGCAGTTCGTTTGACAGGGCGCGGGGCTACACCTTC. Its protein product is CASSSFDRARGYTF.

The CDR3, as DNA: TGTGCCAGCAGCTTAGGGGGCCGACTCCCCCTCCACTTT. Protein product: CASSLGGRLPLHF. This chain joins TRBV7-9 and TRBJ1-6; a possible D gene is TRBD1 (5 bases). Germline lookup yields CDR1 SEHNR and CDR2 FQNEAQ (reference sequence). This CDR3 is 13 amino acids long. Between the trimmed V and J ends, which lost 1 base and 13 bases, there was a span of 11 bases.